The 5 T cell receptor beta chains reported below all come from one sample, sequenced in a study of T-cell reconstitution after alpha-beta-depleted transplantation in children. A library of TCRbeta sequences, prepared with unique molecular identifiers, was generated. TCRdb recomputed calls from the PCR reads with MiXCR, one row per CDR3 protein. In the table there are approximately 250,000 distinct CDR3 sequences, around 25% of which are singletons. The specimen comprised PBMCs, sampled before TCRalphabeta/CD19-depleted stem cell transplant. Every receptor here comes from a girl aged 2 to 9 with Fanconi anemia, due to receive a stem cell transplant.

This clonotype was seen at least ten times. This chain connects TRBV20-1 to TRBJ1-5; D is undetermined. Germline V gene lookup returns CDR1 DFQATT and CDR2 SNEGSKA (reference sequence). Between the trimmed V and J ends, which lost 2 bases and 0 bases, there was a span of 14 bases. The CDR3 extends over 16 amino acids. DNA for the CDR3: TGCAGTGCTAGACACCCCTCGGGCTCTAGCAATCAGCCCCAGCATTTT. Protein product: CSARHPSGSSNQPQHF.

A note on this clonotype: Relative to the germline gene, one junction end is altered; a read error may explain this. This chain uses TRBV20-1 with TRBJ2-7, with D possibly matching TRBD2 (6 bases). The germline CDR1 and CDR2 sequences are DFQATT and SNEGSKA (reference sequence). CDR3 length equals 15 residues. For the CDR3, the DNA is TGCAGTGCTAGAGATCCCAGCGGGCCCTCCTACGAACAGTTTTTC. It translates to CSARDPSGPSYEQFF.

This chain joins TRBV6-1 and TRBJ2-1; no firm D call. Between the trimmed V and J ends, which lost 7 bases and 4 bases, there was a span of 17 bases. The CDR3 loop spans 15 amino acids. The germline gives CDR1 MNHNS, CDR2 SASEGT. The CDR3 DNA reads as TGTGCCAGCAACGATTCCCCCTTATTGTACAATGAGCAGTTCTTC. Its translation: CASNDSPLLYNEQFF.

The table lists this clonotype with a few counts. V is TRBV29-1 and J is TRBJ2-7, with D perhaps TRBD2 (5 bases). The CDR3 spans 15 residues. Between the trimmed V and J ends, which lost 5 bases and 1 base, there was a span of 18 bases. From germline, CDR1 is SQVTM and CDR2 ANQGSEA. CDR3 protein: CSVRTGKGLSYEQYF. In DNA, the CDR3 is TGCAGCGTTCGGACGGGGAAAGGGCTATCCTACGAGCAGTACTTC.

The rearrangement uses TRBV4-2 and TRBJ1-5, with 8 bases that match TRBD1. The CDR3 consists of 18 residues. Germline CDR1 reads LGHNA; CDR2 reads YNFKEQ. The junction had 11 bases not matched to a gene; V was cut back by 1 base and J by 3 bases. The CDR3 DNA sequence: TGTGCCAGCAGCCAAGTCGGAGGACAGGGTGGAATCAATCAGCCCCAGCATTTT. The encoded protein is CASSQVGGQGGINQPQHF.